A single sample gave rise to the 21 T cell receptor beta chains below, sequenced in a study of OX40 agonist ivuxolimab in advanced cancers. The protocol was immunoSEQ multiplex PCR, while the TCRdb copy is restricted to in-frame clones and leaves out a portion. The sample has roughly 60,000 clones, about 86% seen once. The specimen comprised CD4+ or CD8+ T cells sorted from blood, sampled in a trial of the OX40 agonist ivuxolimab. The source of these receptors is an adult with an advanced solid tumor such as melanoma, head and neck, liver or kidney cancer.

The chain links TRBV5-5 to TRBJ1-6; D is possibly TRBD1 (5 bases). Per germline, CDR1 SGHKS and CDR2 YYEKEE (reference sequence). Trimming cost V 7 bases and J 10 bases, with 21 bases left between them. The CDR3 loop spans 15 amino acids. In nucleotides, the CDR3 is TGTGCCAGCTTTCCTTCTGGGGGTCTAAGATCACCCCTCCACTTT. Protein sequence: CASFPSGGLRSPLHF.

The genes are TRBV6-4 and TRBJ1-4; a possible D gene is TRBD1 (5 bases). Germline V gene data show CDR1 as MRHNA and CDR2 as SNTAGT. The CDR3 length is 13 residues. V shed 2 bases and J shed 11 bases, with 12 bases lying between them. The CDR3 loop reads CASSDPGSGKLFF. As DNA, the CDR3 is TGTGCCAGCAGTGACCCCGGATCAGGGAAACTGTTTTTT.

This clone is a singleton in its sample. The chain carries TRBV28 and TRBJ2-1, with D possibly being TRBD1 (5 bases). Trimming shortened V by 7 bases and J by 0 bases, and 25 bases separated the two germline ends. The CDR3 contains 19 residues. CDR1 and CDR2 (germline): MDHEN, SYDVKM. CDR3 residues: CASTPSGRVKWSSYNEQFF. The CDR3 nucleotides are TGTGCCAGCACCCCGAGTGGCAGGGTAAAGTGGAGCTCCTACAATGAGCAGTTCTTC.

The V and J genes are TRBV7-9 and TRBJ1-5, with D hard to call. CDR3 length: 16 residues. V dropped 0 bases and J dropped 1 base, with 10 bases sitting between them. Germline V gives CDR1 SEHNR, CDR2 FQNEAQ (reference sequence). The CDR3 sequence is CASSLAFGLSNQPQHF. The CDR3 bases are TGTGCCAGCAGCTTAGCTTTTGGCCTGAGCAATCAGCCCCAGCATTTT.

A word on this clone: The same CDR3 arises from other DNA sequences in this sample as well. This rearrangement joins TRBV5-1 to TRBJ1-5; tentative D call: TRBD1 (5 bases). Germline-derived CDR1 and CDR2 are SGHRS and YFSETQ. The CDR3 sequence is 14 residues long. V was cut by 0 bases and J by 5 bases, with 9 bases left in between. CDR3 sequence: CASSLDGGDQPQHF. CDR3 coding DNA: TGCGCCAGCAGCTTGGACGGGGGGGATCAGCCCCAGCATTTT.

CDR3 residues: CASSHNEASTDTQYF. For the CDR3, the DNA is TGCGCCAGCAGCCACAACGAGGCTAGCACAGATACGCAGTATTTT. The V gene is TRBV4-1, the J gene TRBJ2-3; D remains ambiguous. V lost 3 bases and J lost 0, with 10 bases in between. Germline CDR1 and CDR2: MGHRA and YSYEKL. CDR3 length equals 15 residues.

The chain recombines TRBV7-2 with TRBJ2-3; TRBD2 might be the D (5 bases). The V gene lost 1 base and the J gene lost 3 bases, with 14 bases spanning the gap. CDR3 length: 16 residues. From germline, CDR1 is SGHTA and CDR2 FQGNSA. The CDR3 reads CASSLGSSRGTDTQYF. In DNA form, the CDR3 reads TGTGCCAGCAGCTTAGGTAGCTCCCGGGGTACAGATACGCAGTATTTT.

This clone was recorded once. J is TRBJ1-3 and V is TRBV7-2; no clear D gene. The CDR3 runs to 15 residues. V lost 5 bases and J lost 4, with 15 bases in between. Looked up from germline, CDR1 is SGHTA and CDR2 is FQGNSA. In nucleotides, the CDR3 is TGTGCCAGCAGCACAATACCAGGAATCGGAAACACCATATATTTT. Translating gives CASSTIPGIGNTIYF. Using reference TRBV7-2 and TRBJ1-3 for the parts outside the CDR3, the full variable domain is GAGVSQSPSNKVTEKGKDVELRCDPISGHTALYWYRQSLGQGLEFLIYFQGNSAPDKSGLPSDRFSAERTGGSVSTLTIQRTQQEDSAVYLCASSTIPGIGNTIYFGEGSWLTVV.

The J gene is TRBJ1-2, the V gene TRBV6-6, with 9 bases lining up with TRBD1. CDR1 is MNHNY and CDR2 is SVGAGI in the germline V gene (reference sequence). The V segment lost 6 bases and the J segment 8 bases; nucleotides outside the gene matches: 4. The CDR3 is made up of 12 amino acids. The CDR3 DNA reads as TGTGCCAGCAGGGGACAGGGCGGCGGCTACACCTTC. As protein: CASRGQGGGYTF.

This chain joins TRBV6-5 and TRBJ1-1; D gene ambiguous. Germline V CDR1 and CDR2: MNHEY, SVGAGI. The CDR3 covers 13 residues. Deletions cut 7 bases from V and 4 bases from J, with 13 bases between. The CDR3 DNA is TGTGCCAGCACAAACAACGGGCTCACTGAAGCTTTCTTT. This translates into CASTNNGLTEAFF.

The chain combines TRBV6-5 with TRBJ2-7; TRBD2 is a possible D gene (6 bases). CDR1 and CDR2 (germline): MNHEY, SVGAGI. V lost 4 bases and J lost 6, with 10 bases in between. The CDR3 consists of 12 residues. In nucleotides, the CDR3 is TGTGCCAGCAGTTCGACTAGTCGCGAGCAGTACTTC. Its protein product is CASSSTSREQYF.

The genes are TRBV4-2 and TRBJ1-5, with TRBD1 identical over 8 bases. V shed 1 base and J 2 bases; nucleotides not matched to a gene: 16. In germline, CDR1 is LGHNA, CDR2 YNFKEQ. CDR3 size: 20 residues. The CDR3 reads CASSQVVGTGSLGRNQPQHF. DNA of the CDR3: TGTGCCAGCAGCCAAGTAGTAGGGACAGGATCTTTGGGGCGCAATCAGCCCCAGCATTTT.

The rearrangement links TRBV5-1 to TRBJ2-2; 9 bases map to TRBD1. The germline V gene has CDR1 SGHRS and CDR2 YFSETQ. Trimming removed 1 base from V and 1 base from J; junction bases left unmatched: 2. The CDR3 consists of 16 residues. The DNA of the CDR3 is TGCGCCAGCAGCTTGACGGGACAGGGGAACACCGGGGAGCTGTTTTTT. Its translation is CASSLTGQGNTGELFF.

The chain joins TRBV19 to TRBJ1-1; D ambiguous. Germline CDR1 reads LNHDA; CDR2 reads SQIVND (reference sequence). The CDR3 sequence is 14 residues long. V shed 3 bases and J shed 3 bases, with 11 bases lying between them. The CDR3 nucleotides read TGTGCCAGTAGTATGCAGTGGGGTCACACTGAAGCTTTCTTT. Translation: CASSMQWGHTEAFF.

The rearrangement links TRBV18 to TRBJ1-1; D is unclear. This CDR3 comprises 13 residues. Trimming pared 5 bases from V and 6 bases from J, leaving 13 bases between. The germline V gene encodes CDR1 KGHSH and CDR2 LQKENI. This CDR3 is CASSSNMIAEAFF. The CDR3 DNA follows: TGTGCCAGCTCATCTAACATGATCGCTGAAGCTTTCTTT.

V and J are TRBV7-3 and TRBJ2-5; 8 nucleotides line up with TRBD2. The CDR3 totals 15 residues. V lost 3 bases and J lost 5; bases outside the gene matches: 8. Germline V gives CDR1 SGHTA, CDR2 FQGTGA. CDR3 bases: TGTGCCAGCAGCTTGGCGGGGGGCCGTCCGGAGACCCAGTACTTC. Its protein product is CASSLAGGRPETQYF. The whole variable domain, remainder taken from reference TRBV7-3 and TRBJ2-5, is GAGVSQTPSNKVTEKGKYVELRCDPISGHTALYWYRQSLGQGPEFLIYFQGTGAADDSGLPNDRFFAVRPEGSVSTLKIQRTERGDSAVYLCASSLAGGRPETQYFGPGTRLLVL.

This chain uses TRBV6-6 with TRBJ1-1, with D hard to call. V was pared by 6 bases and J by 4 bases, with 9 bases between. CDR3 size: 12 residues. Germline-derived CDR1 and CDR2 are MNHNY and SVGAGI (reference sequence). DNA for the CDR3: TGTGCCAGCAGCCCGGTTGGCACTGAAGCTTTCTTT. Encoded protein: CASSPVGTEAFF.

The rearrangement links TRBV6-5 to TRBJ2-1; D may be TRBD1 or TRBD2 (6 bases each). Trimming removed 5 bases at V and 5 bases at J, with 13 bases between. Germline V gene data show CDR1 as MNHEY and CDR2 as SVGAGI. The CDR3 has 14 residues. The DNA for the CDR3 is TGTGCCAGCAGTAACGGGGGCTGGAACAATGAGCAGTTCTTC. It is translated as CASSNGGWNNEQFF.

This clone occurred once. The chain recombines TRBV6-5 with TRBJ2-3; unclear D gene. Germline lookup yields CDR1 MNHEY and CDR2 SVGAGI. The V gene lost 7 bases and the J gene lost 2 bases, with 7 bases spanning the gap. This CDR3 comprises 12 residues. The CDR3 DNA is TGTGCCAGCAAGGGCACCACAGATACGCAGTATTTT. It is translated as CASKGTTDTQYF.

This clone has just a few counts. This sequence joins TRBV2 and TRBJ2-7; D might be TRBD2 (6 bases). V was shortened by 6 bases and J by 3 bases, with 18 bases between the two germline ends. Germline V gene data show CDR1 as SNHLY and CDR2 as FYNNEI. The CDR3 has 15 residues. The CDR3 loop reads CASRGRRYQDYEQYF. The DNA of the CDR3 is TGTGCCAGCAGGGGGAGGAGATACCAAGACTACGAGCAGTACTTC.

The V call is TRBV18, the J call TRBJ2-5, with TRBD1 as a possible D gene (5 bases). Germline CDR1 reads KGHSH; CDR2 reads LQKENI. CDR3 size: 12 residues. V was shortened by 5 bases and J by 4 bases, with 8 bases between the two germline ends. The CDR3 region is CASSMGLETQYF. CDR3 nucleotide sequence: TGTGCCAGCTCAATGGGGCTAGAGACCCAGTACTTC.